Following are 5 T cell receptor beta chains from one sample sequenced in a study of cytomegalovirus exposure and HLA in healthy donors. PCR used 60 Vbeta primers and 13 Jbeta primers. The assay was immunoSEQ multiplex PCR, and TCRdb's table has in-frame clones only and misses some. The sample lists about 120,000 clones, 50% to 75% occurring once. Sequencing used PBMCs. Receptors were obtained from a woman aged 40-49 years in good health and CMV-seropositive.

The chain combines TRBV1 with TRBJ1-5. TRBV1 counts as a pseudogene. CDR3 length equals 15 residues. The DNA for the CDR3 is TGCACCAGCAGCCAAGATGGGGGGGGCAATCAGCCCCAGCATTTT. It specifies CTSSQDGGGNQPQHF.

J is TRBJ1-2 and V is TRBV27; D possibly corresponds to TRBD1 (5 bases). Germline V gene sequence: CDR1 MNHEY, CDR2 SMNVEV (reference sequence). The CDR3 consists of 15 residues. V lost 6 bases and J 1 base, leaving 15 bases between the germline ends. CDR3 DNA: TGTGCCAGCAGCGCCGAGACAGCCAATAACTATGGCTACACCTTC. This encodes CASSAETANNYGYTF.

The CDR3 reads CASSLAGQKETQYF. The CDR3 coding sequence is TGTGCCAGCAGCTTAGCGGGGCAGAAGGAGACCCAGTACTTC. The chain recombines TRBV7-9 with TRBJ2-5; maybe TRBD1 (5 bases). CDR3 length equals 14 residues. Germline V lookup: CDR1 SEHNR, CDR2 FQNEAQ (reference sequence). V was trimmed by 0 bases and J by 5 bases, leaving 10 bases between them.

V is TRBV10-3 and J is TRBJ2-3; a possible D gene is TRBD2 (6 bases). The CDR3 is 15 amino acids. V gave up 3 bases and J gave up 5 bases, with 15 bases separating them. Germline V gene sequence: CDR1 ENHRY, CDR2 SYGVKD. CDR3 bases: TGTGCCATCAGTGATTCTCGGGAGTCTGGAGATACGCAGTATTTT. Its protein product is CAISDSRESGDTQYF.

The chain employs TRBV5-6 and TRBJ2-1, with no clear D. This CDR3 has 11 amino acids. Between the trimmed V and J ends, which lost 4 bases and 5 bases, there was a span of 4 bases. The germline CDR1 and CDR2 sequences are SGHDT and YYEEEE. CDR3 amino acids: CASSTHNEQFF. The CDR3 DNA is TGTGCCAGCAGCACTCACAATGAGCAGTTCTTC.